This is a list of T cell receptor beta chains from one sample in a study of blood T cell repertoires in COVID-19. TCRdb keeps only in-frame clones here, not all; method: immunoSEQ multiplex PCR. Among about 480,000 clones listed, roughly 88% were seen once. The sample was PBMCs or T cells enriched from blood (not recorded which). Receptors originate from a woman aged 40-49 years who had recovered from COVID-19. The CDR3 runs from the conserved cysteine through the conserved F or W. The order of the fields is D gene, clone size, V gene, J gene, CDR3 DNA, CDR3 protein. The D gene is left open where the match is weak. For some rows the clone size is stated as once, few or many, or as a class when expanded; others skip it.

d_gene: .; abundance: .; v_gene: TRBV7-9; j_gene: TRBJ2-1; CDR3nt: TGTGCCAGCAGCTCCTTAAATAGCGCAAGCTCCTACAATGAGCAGTTCTTC; CDR3aa: CASSSLNSASSYNEQFF
d_gene: TRBD2; abundance: .; v_gene: TRBV11-3; j_gene: TRBJ2-5; CDR3nt: TGTGCCAGCAGCGCCGGACTAGCGGGAGGAGAGACCCAGTACTTC; CDR3aa: CASSAGLAGGETQYF
d_gene: .; abundance: .; v_gene: TRBV6-5; j_gene: TRBJ1-5; CDR3nt: TGTGCCAGCACCACCGGGGTTACGCAGCCCCAGCATTTT; CDR3aa: CASTTGVTQPQHF
d_gene: .; abundance: .; v_gene: TRBV9; j_gene: TRBJ2-5; CDR3nt: TGTGCCAGCAGCGTGGGGGCCGAAGAGACCCAGTACTTC; CDR3aa: CASSVGAEETQYF
d_gene: TRBD2; abundance: .; v_gene: TRBV27; j_gene: TRBJ2-1; CDR3nt: TGTGCCAGCGTTAGACTAGCGGCCCCCAATGAGCAGTTCTTC; CDR3aa: CASVRLAAPNEQFF
d_gene: .; abundance: .; v_gene: TRBV30; j_gene: TRBJ2-1; CDR3nt: TGTGCCTGGGGAAGGGGCTGGTACAATGAGCAGTTCTTC; CDR3aa: CAWGRGWYNEQFF
d_gene: .; abundance: .; v_gene: TRBV21-1; j_gene: TRBJ1-1; CDR3nt: TGTGCCAGCAGCAAACCGGGGAAATCTTACTGGGGGAACACTGAAGCTTTCTTT; CDR3aa: CASSKPGKSYWGNTEAFF
d_gene: .; abundance: .; v_gene: TRBV5-4; j_gene: TRBJ2-3; CDR3nt: TGTGCCAGCAGCTTGTTCGAGGGAGATACGCAGTATTTT; CDR3aa: CASSLFEGDTQYF
d_gene: .; abundance: few; v_gene: TRBV7-2; j_gene: TRBJ2-1; CDR3nt: TGTGCCAGCGGTCAGGAATCCTCCTACAATGAGCAGTTCTTC; CDR3aa: CASGQESSYNEQFF
d_gene: .; abundance: .; v_gene: TRBV11-2; j_gene: TRBJ1-2; CDR3nt: TGTGCCAGCAGCTTAGACAGGGTGACAGCCTATGGCTACACCTTC; CDR3aa: CASSLDRVTAYGYTF
d_gene: TRBD1; abundance: .; v_gene: TRBV19; j_gene: TRBJ2-5; CDR3nt: TGTGCCAGTAGTATTCCTCCGGGACAGGGGGTTGAGACCCAGTACTTC; CDR3aa: CASSIPPGQGVETQYF
d_gene: .; abundance: .; v_gene: TRBV4-1; j_gene: TRBJ2-3; CDR3nt: TGCGCCAGCAGCCAAGTTAAAGAACACACAGATACGCAGTATTTT; CDR3aa: CASSQVKEHTDTQYF
d_gene: .; abundance: once; v_gene: TRBV27; j_gene: TRBJ1-2; CDR3nt: TGTGCCAGCAGTCCCTACGAGGACAGACGAAATGGCTACACCTTC; CDR3aa: CASSPYEDRRNGYTF
d_gene: .; abundance: .; v_gene: TRBV7-2; j_gene: TRBJ2-5; CDR3nt: TGTGCCAGCAATGGTGGCGGGAACCTCCAAGAGACCCAGTACTTC; CDR3aa: CASNGGGNLQETQYF
d_gene: TRBD1; abundance: .; v_gene: TRBV11-3; j_gene: TRBJ2-7; CDR3nt: TGTGCCAGCAGCTTGACAGGGATCGAGCAGTACTTC; CDR3aa: CASSLTGIEQYF
d_gene: TRBD2; abundance: .; v_gene: TRBV13; j_gene: TRBJ2-3; CDR3nt: TGTGCCAGCAGCTTATTACTAGCGGGAGGAACAGGGGATACGCAGTATTTT; CDR3aa: CASSLLLAGGTGDTQYF
d_gene: .; abundance: once; v_gene: TRBV7-2; j_gene: TRBJ2-5; CDR3nt: TGTGCCAGCAGCGTTATGGCGAGTGCGGAGCGGAGTCAAGAGACCCAGTACTTC; CDR3aa: CASSVMASAERSQETQYF
d_gene: TRBD1; abundance: .; v_gene: TRBV3-1/TRBV3-2; j_gene: TRBJ1-1; CDR3nt: TGTGCCAGCAGCCGCAGGACAGGGGGTACCATGAACACTGAAGCTTTCTTT; CDR3aa: CASSRRTGGTMNTEAFF
d_gene: .; abundance: .; v_gene: TRBV5-1; j_gene: TRBJ1-2; CDR3nt: TGCGCCAGCAGCCCGGGGGGGCTTCCCACCGAGTATGGCTACACCTTC; CDR3aa: CASSPGGLPTEYGYTF
d_gene: TRBD1; abundance: .; v_gene: TRBV30; j_gene: TRBJ1-6; CDR3nt: TGTGCCTGGAGTCGGGACAGGGGGGGCTCACCCCTCCACTTT; CDR3aa: CAWSRDRGGSPLHF
d_gene: .; abundance: .; v_gene: TRBV19; j_gene: TRBJ1-2; CDR3nt: TGTGCCAGTAGTATACAGGGATTGTTAAACTATGGCTACACCTTC; CDR3aa: CASSIQGLLNYGYTF
d_gene: .; abundance: .; v_gene: TRBV21-1; j_gene: TRBJ2-2; CDR3nt: TGTGCCAGCAGCAAAGACAGGGATTTGAACACCGGGGAGCTGTTTTTT; CDR3aa: CASSKDRDLNTGELFF